This TCR beta chain stems from a study of cytomegalovirus exposure and HLA in healthy donors. Study-wide points: HLA alleles were associated with 15,000 to 20,000 TCR beta sequences in a later analysis at 0.05 false discovery rate. The listing of 150 to 200 TCR beta chains classed them as cytomegalovirus-associated. A later analysis showed TCR association rates differing by HLA locus, peaking at DRB1 and lowest at HLA-C.

V was clipped by 4 bases and J by 5 bases, with 10 bases between them. The CDR3 contains 13 residues. The germline CDR1 and CDR2 sequences are SGHRS and YFSETQ. The PCR contained 60 Vbeta and 13 Jbeta primers. Assay used: immunoSEQ multiplex PCR; TCRdb lists only in-frame clones, some missing. The table includes 55,000 to 75,000 clones, less than 85% detected once. Regarding this clone: Its matching antigen is unknown.

The TCR originated in a young man in good health and CMV-seropositive. This chain joins TRBV5-1 and TRBJ2-1, with a possible D match to TRBD1 (5 bases). Sequenced material: PBMCs. DNA of the CDR3: TGCGCCAGCAGCACCCAGGGAAACAATGAGCAGTTCTTC. It yields the protein CASSTQGNNEQFF.